This T cell receptor beta chain originates from a study of T cell responses to AZD1222 COVID-19 vaccine (dated by TCRdb to the early 2020s). For context, the study as a whole: TCR sequencing was performed for fewer than 250 trial participants, of whom approximately 200 were given two doses of AZD1222 and around 25 were given two doses of MenACWY control vaccine. Trial participants were enrolled by age into subgroups of 18-55, 56-69 and 70-plus years, and 148, 28 and 57 TCR-sequenced participants, respectively, were included in these subgroups. The research as a whole found: Spike-specific TCR breadth and depth rose significantly after two AZD1222 doses compared with day 0 and with MenACWY recipients. Participants were mostly white British, with more females than males. The authors suggested clonal diversity may have been underestimated. CD4 TCRs associated with the vaccine covered the entire spike protein, and the dominant responses were in regions 160-218 and 743-854. Because no day 14 peak-response samples were available, the repertoires could be characterized only after the peak T cell response. The 56-69-year group was small, and its depth increase did not reach significance, likely because of low power. Conclusions about previously exposed vaccinees are limited because only five to seven AZD1222 recipients were SARS-CoV-2 seropositive at baseline. Nearly half of unique spike-specific TCRs reportedly recognized epitopes outside regions mutated in the B.1.351 and B.1.1.7 variants.

The CDR3 regions of human TCRbeta chains were subjected to immunosequencing. Turning to the authors' computational methods: Repertoire TCRs were matched against a reference library of SARS-CoV-2-specific TCRs generated with the MIRA antigen-specificity platform. Breadth meant the fraction of unique TCRs that were SARS-CoV-2-associated, whereas depth meant the fraction of total T cells that were SARS-CoV-2-associated. Using the MIRA data, each spike-specific TCR was assigned both to the spike region to which the TCR was reactive and to a CD4 or CD8 class. Log10-transformed breadth and depth values were compared by one-way ANOVA with Sidak's multiple comparisons tests. TCRdb re-hosts the immuneACCESS table, in-frame sequences only. Its copies lack some clones; in the studies checked, an unresolved V gene accounts for under half of them, and the cause for the rest is not known. V and J calls plus clone size are reproduced from that table; the DNA served to infer D and trimming. The sample yields roughly 99,000 clones; just over 90% were counted once. The ten largest clones take up roughly 8% of the sample.

A note on this clone: Its target antigen remains unknown. No much larger clone is present one base from it, and per-base qualities are unavailable.

Explained via the paper, the time point label denotes: about 28 days (+/-7) after the second vaccine dose. Because spike-specific TCR depth and breadth did not differ between the two schedules, AZD1222 recipients who got a second dose at roughly 4 weeks were pooled with those who got a second dose at roughly 12 weeks. Vaccinee samples came from UK trials COV001 and COV002, including a single-blind randomized controlled phase 2/3 trial of AZD1222 (ChAdOx1 nCoV-19) in healthy adults. Trial participant PBMC samples were collected at day 0 and day 28 after the second dose for TCRbeta chain sequencing. This material consisted of peripheral blood, taken 28 days after the second AZD1222 dose. The TCR comes from an adult who received the AZD1222 COVID-19 vaccine.

The CDR3 has the sequence CASSQGRGTYEQYF. The sequenced DNA is TGTGCCAGCAGCCAAGGGAGGGGCACCTACGAGCAGTACTTC. The rearranged segments are TRBV3-1 (or the pseudogene TRBV3-2) and TRBJ2-7, with TRBD2 tentatively as D gene (6 bases match). The CDR3 starts with the cysteine, ends with the phenylalanine, and has 14 residues. Only the CDR3 region is kept as DNA, spanning 42 bases read in frame from base 1. In the germline V gene (reference sequence), CDR1 corresponds to LGHDT and CDR2 to YNNKEL. The V end loses 1 base and the J end loses 2 bases, and a stretch of 9 bases separates them.